These 32 T cell receptor beta chains came from one sample sequenced in a study of blood T cell repertoires in COVID-19. Generated by immunoSEQ multiplex PCR, the TCRdb table keeps only in-frame clones and is missing some. The sample contains roughly 150,000 clones, approximately 87% of which appear only once. The sample taken for sequencing was peripheral blood. The origin of the receptors is a woman aged 70 to 79 with COVID-19, enrolled during active disease.

V is TRBV4-1 and J is TRBJ2-5; 8 bases fit TRBD1. CDR3 length equals 17 residues. Germline-derived CDR1 and CDR2 are MGHRA and YSYEKL. The junction had 9 bases not matched to a gene; V was cut back by 1 base and J by 2 bases. CDR3 region: CASSQGGARGPQETQYF. The CDR3 DNA reads as TGCGCCAGCAGCCAAGGCGGTGCCAGGGGGCCTCAAGAGACCCAGTACTTC.

CDR3 coding DNA: TGTGCCATCTCGGACAGCCCCTATGGCTACACCTTC. It is translated as CAISDSPYGYTF. The chain uses TRBV19 and TRBJ1-2; D may be TRBD1 (6 bases). The length of the CDR3 is 12 residues. Trimming took 10 bases from V and 4 from J, leaving 13 bases between them. In germline, CDR1 is LNHDA, CDR2 SQIVND (reference sequence).

The DNA for the CDR3 is TGTGCCAGCAGGGGAGGACAGGGAGGGCCTAACACCGGGGAGCTGTTTTTT. Amino acids: CASRGGQGGPNTGELFF. The J gene is TRBJ2-2, the V gene TRBV7-2, with a weak D call TRBD1 (8 bases). CDR3 size: 17 residues. Germline V CDR1 and CDR2: SGHTA, FQGNSA. The germline V and J ends were trimmed by 6 bases and 2 bases, with 19 bases remaining between them.

The chain has TRBV5-1 and TRBJ2-3; 8 nucleotides agree with TRBD2. The germline V gene has CDR1 SGHRS and CDR2 YFSETQ. The CDR3 is made up of 15 amino acids. The J segment lost 4 bases and the V segment lost 4 bases, leaving 8 bases of the junction unmatched. As DNA, the CDR3 is TGCGCCAGCAGCCTTGGGACTAGTATGGCAGATACGCAGTATTTT. Protein: CASSLGTSMADTQYF.

The gene calls are TRBV5-1 and TRBJ1-2, with TRBD1 identical over 11 bases. This CDR3 contains 15 residues. Trimming at V came to 2 bases and at J to 7 bases, leaving 7 bases not matched to a gene. Germline V CDR1 and CDR2: SGHRS, YFSETQ. CDR3 amino acids: CASSLGQGASGGYTF. CDR3 sequence (DNA): TGCGCCAGCAGCTTAGGACAGGGGGCCTCGGGTGGCTACACCTTC.

V usage is TRBV29-1 and J usage is TRBJ2-2; D may be TRBD2 (6 bases). The CDR3 covers 14 residues. V was clipped by 3 bases and J by 5 bases, with 13 bases between them. Germline V gene sequence: CDR1 SQVTM, CDR2 ANQGSEA. Here the CDR3 reads CSVEEGPGTGELFF. The CDR3 region has the DNA TGCAGCGTTGAGGAGGGACCCGGGACCGGGGAGCTGTTTTTT.

This clone has just one count. The gene calls are TRBV7-9 and TRBJ2-7; D remains unclear. The ends were cut back, 1 base at V and 4 bases at J, with 5 bases in the middle. CDR3 length: 12 amino acids. In germline, CDR1 is SEHNR, CDR2 FQNEAQ (reference sequence). Written as DNA, the CDR3 is TGTGCCAGCAGCTTAGGGCGGTACGAGCAGTACTTC. It yields the protein CASSLGRYEQYF.

The V gene is TRBV28, the J gene TRBJ1-2; the match to TRBD1 covers 7 bases. The CDR3 sequence is 14 residues long. Losses at the gene ends were 5 bases for V and 7 bases for J; bases not matched to a gene: 10. Germline assignment: CDR1 MDHEN and CDR2 SYDVKM. CDR3 nucleotides: TGTGCCAGCAGTCCCTACAGGGGAGGACGTGGCTACACCTTC. Translated, it gives CASSPYRGGRGYTF.

This clone was observed a few times. This chain links TRBV3-1 (or the pseudogene TRBV3-2) with TRBJ1-3; D is possibly TRBD1 (6 bases). Germline V gives CDR1 LGHDT, CDR2 YNNKEL (reference sequence). V was clipped by 0 bases and J by 2 bases, with 8 bases between them. The CDR3 spans 15 residues. The CDR3 sequence is CASSQEWGPGNTIYF. DNA of the CDR3: TGTGCCAGCAGCCAAGAGTGGGGGCCTGGAAACACCATATATTTT.

The rearrangement joins TRBV5-1 to TRBJ1-2; no definite D call. The CDR3 covers 15 residues. V was clipped by 7 bases and J by 7 bases, with 23 bases between them. Germline CDR1 is SGHRS and CDR2 is YFSETQ. Here the CDR3 DNA reads TGCGCCAGCTCGCTGAAAGCCGGGGAAGCTGGTGGCTACACCTTC. This codes for CASSLKAGEAGGYTF.

The chain uses TRBV7-9 and TRBJ1-2, with TRBD1 as a possible D gene (5 bases). Germline CDR1 SEHNR, CDR2 FQNEAQ (reference sequence). V lost 1 base, J lost 8 bases, and 14 bases lay in between. This CDR3 has 14 amino acids. The CDR3 here is CASSLVGQGGGYTF. The CDR3, as DNA: TGTGCCAGCAGCTTAGTAGGGCAGGGAGGCGGCTACACCTTC.

CDR3 loop: CASSDTIIAGGPGETQYF. In DNA form, the CDR3 reads TGTGCCAGCAGTGACACAATTATAGCGGGGGGGCCAGGAGAGACCCAGTACTTC. The V gene is TRBV6-4, the J gene TRBJ2-5, with 11 bases that match TRBD2. V dropped 2 bases and J dropped 4; count of bases not matched to a gene: 12. Germline V gene sequence: CDR1 MRHNA, CDR2 SNTAGT. This CDR3 is built from 18 residues.

The CDR3 region is CASRSPGQGKNEQFF. Here the CDR3 DNA reads TGTGCCAGCAGATCACCGGGACAGGGTAAAAATGAGCAGTTCTTC. The rearrangement joins TRBV6-5 to TRBJ2-1, with TRBD1 identical over 9 bases. V was clipped by 6 bases and J by 7 bases; unmatched bases: 10. CDR3 size: 15 residues. The germline V gene encodes CDR1 MNHEY and CDR2 SVGAGI.

The chain joins TRBV4-2 to TRBJ1-1; no reliable D call. Germline V gene lookup returns CDR1 LGHNA and CDR2 YNFKEQ. This CDR3 contains 14 residues. Trimming pared 2 bases from V and 5 bases from J, leaving 12 bases between. CDR3 region: CASSQPSGSTEAFF. Written as DNA, the CDR3 is TGTGCCAGCAGCCAACCCTCCGGTAGTACTGAAGCTTTCTTT.

Turning to this clone: At one end, the junction sequence differs from germline, possibly due to a read error. The chain is built from TRBV14 and TRBJ1-2; D is perhaps TRBD1 (5 bases). The CDR3 loop spans 10 amino acids. Germline V CDR1 and CDR2: SGHDN, FVKESK. The CDR3 loop is CTGGNYGYTF. CDR3 nucleotides: TGCACGGGGGGGAACTATGGCTACACCTTC.

This clone was counted once. A junction boundary mismatches the germline segment, possibly from a read error. This chain connects TRBV5-1 to TRBJ1-4; 10 bases are shared with TRBD1. This CDR3 has 17 residues. Germline V gene lookup returns CDR1 SGHRS and CDR2 YFSETQ. CDR3 amino acids: CASRLGPAGTGDEKLFF. The CDR3 DNA follows: TGCGCCAGCAGGTTGGGCCCTGCCGGGACAGGGGATGAAAAACTGTTTTTT.

This chain connects TRBV4-1 to TRBJ2-7, with a weak D call TRBD2 (5 bases). This CDR3 spans 14 amino acids. Germline V CDR1 and CDR2: MGHRA, YSYEKL. Trimming took 3 bases from V and 0 from J, leaving 9 bases between them. The CDR3 loop is CASSHYEGSYEQYF. In DNA form, the CDR3 reads TGCGCCAGCAGCCACTACGAGGGCTCCTACGAGCAGTACTTC.

The CDR3 reads CATSRDQGYEQYF. In DNA form, the CDR3 reads TGTGCCACCAGCAGAGATCAGGGGTACGAGCAGTACTTC. V is TRBV15 and J is TRBJ2-7; tentative D call: TRBD1 (6 bases). CDR3 length: 13 amino acids. Trimming pared 0 bases from V and 4 bases from J, leaving 7 bases between. From germline, CDR1 is LNHNV and CDR2 YYDKDF (reference sequence).

This clone showed up just once. The V and J genes are TRBV25-1 and TRBJ1-2, with D possibly TRBD1 on 5 matching bases. Per germline, CDR1 MGHDK and CDR2 SYGVNS. V lost 4 bases to trimming and J lost 6 bases, with 12 bases between them. The CDR3 is 13 amino acids. The CDR3: CASSVQGEDGYTF. DNA of the CDR3: TGTGCCAGCAGTGTTCAAGGGGAGGATGGCTACACCTTC.

The J gene is TRBJ1-2, the V gene TRBV29-1; D not certain. Germline CDR1 is SQVTM and CDR2 is ANQGSEA. The CDR3 runs to 10 residues. V dropped 2 bases and J dropped 7 bases, with 5 bases sitting between them. DNA for the CDR3: TGCAGCGTTGAAACGGGTGGCTACACCTTC. Amino acid sequence: CSVETGGYTF.

This clone occurred a few times. The chain has TRBV3-1 (or the pseudogene TRBV3-2) and TRBJ1-3; no reliable D call. CDR1 LGHDT and CDR2 YNNKEL come from the germline V gene (reference sequence). The CDR3 totals 15 residues. V was clipped by 7 bases and J by 4 bases, with 17 bases between them. The DNA for the CDR3 is TGTGCCAGCACCGGACTCCGCGGGTCAGGAAACACCATATATTTT. Its protein is CASTGLRGSGNTIYF.

The chain is built from TRBV7-7 and TRBJ2-5; 8 bases align to TRBD1. J lost 1 base, V lost 4 bases, and 2 bases had no gene match. The CDR3 is made up of 14 amino acids. Germline V gene lookup returns CDR1 SSHAT and CDR2 FNYEAQ (reference sequence). CDR3 nucleotides: TGTGCCAGCAGCTCCGGACAGGGCCAAGAGACCCAGTACTTC. Its protein product is CASSSGQGQETQYF.

This rearrangement joins TRBV7-9 to TRBJ2-7; 7 nucleotides align to TRBD1. V gave up 4 bases and J gave up 0 bases; unmatched junction bases: 6. The CDR3 is 15 residues long. Per germline, CDR1 SEHNR and CDR2 FQNEAQ (reference sequence). CDR3 in amino acids: CASSYTRDSSYEQYF. CDR3 nucleotides: TGTGCCAGCAGCTACACCCGGGACAGCTCCTACGAGCAGTACTTC.

The chain is built from TRBV28 and TRBJ2-4, with 8 bases aligning to TRBD1. The germline V gene encodes CDR1 MDHEN and CDR2 SYDVKM. The CDR3 spans 16 residues. V lost 6 bases to trimming and J lost 0 bases; unmatched junction nucleotides: 7. CDR3 loop: CASSTNGQGAKNIQYF. The CDR3 DNA reads as TGTGCCAGCAGCACGAACGGACAGGGAGCCAAAAACATTCAGTACTTC.

V is TRBV5-1 and J is TRBJ1-1; a weak D match, TRBD1 (6 bases). The CDR3 runs 15 residues. Per germline, CDR1 SGHRS and CDR2 YFSETQ. V was cut by 3 bases and J by 5 bases, with 17 bases left in between. CDR3 DNA sequence: TGCGCCAGCAGCTACCGACAGGCTTTGAGTACTGAAGCTTTCTTT. It yields the protein CASSYRQALSTEAFF.

The V call is TRBV9, the J call TRBJ1-3; D is uncertain. This CDR3 is 16 amino acids long. Germline-derived CDR1 and CDR2 are SGDLS and YYNGEE. V was pared by 3 bases and J by 0 bases, with 13 bases between. The CDR3 bases are TGTGCCAGCAGCGCGCAAGTCGCGAGCTCTGGAAACACCATATATTTT. Encoded protein: CASSAQVASSGNTIYF. Full variable domain (remainder filled in from reference TRBV9 and TRBJ1-3): DSGVTQTPKHLITATGQRVTLRCSPRSGDLSVYWYQQSLDQGLQFLIQYYNGEERAKGNILERFSAQQFPDLHSELNLSSLELGDSALYFCASSAQVASSGNTIYFGEGSWLTVV.

The V gene is TRBV6-5, the J gene TRBJ1-5; weak D call: TRBD1 (6 bases). Trimming stripped 7 bases from V and 11 bases from J, with 21 bases between. The CDR3 totals 14 residues. Germline V lookup: CDR1 MNHEY, CDR2 SVGAGI. CDR3 sequence reads: CASTSKGVGAAQHF. The CDR3 DNA follows: TGTGCCAGCACCAGTAAGGGGGTAGGAGCAGCCCAGCATTTT.

This chain joins TRBV12-3 or TRBV12-4 and TRBJ2-1; a weak D match, TRBD2 (6 bases). V was shortened by 5 bases and J by 10 bases, with 15 bases between the two germline ends. The length of the CDR3 is 13 residues. CDR3 loop: CASSLLPRGEQFF. As DNA, the CDR3 is TGTGCCAGCAGTCTTCTCCCGCGGGGCGAGCAGTTCTTC.

V and J are TRBV4-1 and TRBJ1-5; D may be TRBD1 (5 bases). The CDR3 runs 14 residues. V was trimmed by 0 bases and J by 6 bases, leaving 9 bases between them. CDR1 and CDR2 from the germline V gene are MGHRA and YSYEKL. In nucleotides, the CDR3 is TGCGCCAGCAGCCAAGACAGGGAAACTCAGCCCCAGCATTTT. Its protein is CASSQDRETQPQHF.

The rearrangement uses TRBV5-5 and TRBJ1-6; D is unclear. With 3 bases removed from V and 0 bases from J, the gap between germline ends came to 7 bases. The CDR3 consists of 15 residues. Looked up from germline, CDR1 is SGHKS and CDR2 is YYEKEE (reference sequence). This CDR3 reads CASSYPSSYNSPLHF. The CDR3 DNA reads as TGTGCCAGCAGCTATCCGAGCTCCTATAATTCACCCCTCCACTTT.

This rearrangement joins TRBV4-1 to TRBJ2-5, with TRBD1 matching 10 bases. There are 15 residues in the CDR3. The V gene's germline CDR1 is MGHRA and CDR2 YSYEKL. Trimming removed 2 bases from V and 8 bases from J; junction bases left unmatched: 8. CDR3 DNA sequence: TGCGCCAGCAGCCAACGACAGGGGGCAAGTGGTACCCAGTACTTC. It yields the protein CASSQRQGASGTQYF.

The CDR3 sequence: CAWRTTGDSGNTIYF. CDR3 bases: TGTGCCTGGAGGACGACAGGGGATTCTGGAAACACCATATATTTT. J is TRBJ1-3 and V is TRBV30, with 8 positions matching TRBD1. CDR3 size: 15 residues. Germline V gene data show CDR1 as GTSNPN and CDR2 as SVGIG (reference sequence). Unmatched junction bases numbered 5, after V lost 3 bases and J lost 1 base.